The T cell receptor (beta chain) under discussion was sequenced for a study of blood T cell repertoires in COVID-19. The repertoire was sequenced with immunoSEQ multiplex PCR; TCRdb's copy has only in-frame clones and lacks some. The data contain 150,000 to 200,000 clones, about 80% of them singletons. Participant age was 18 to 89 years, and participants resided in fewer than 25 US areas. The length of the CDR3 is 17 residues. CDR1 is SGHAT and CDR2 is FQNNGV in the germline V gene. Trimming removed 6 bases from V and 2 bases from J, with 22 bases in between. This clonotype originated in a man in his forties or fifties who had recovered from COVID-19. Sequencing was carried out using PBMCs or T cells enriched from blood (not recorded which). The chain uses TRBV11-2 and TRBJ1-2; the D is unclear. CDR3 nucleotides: TGTGCCAGCAGATCTACCAACTCAGACACGAACAACTATGGCTACACCTTC. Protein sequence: CASRSTNSDTNNYGYTF. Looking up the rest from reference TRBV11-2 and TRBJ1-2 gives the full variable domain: EAGVAQSPRYKIIEKRQSVAFWCNPISGHATLYWYQQILGQGPKLLIQFQNNGVVDDSQLPKDRFSAERLKGVDSTLKIQPAKLEDSAVYLCASRSTNSDTNNYGYTFGSGTRLTVV.